This TCR beta chain was retrieved from a study of identical twins. This clonotype was picked up a small number of times. A single record per CDR3 protein comes from TCRdb applying MiXCR to the 5' RACE reads. The sample lists 200,000 to 300,000 distinct CDR3 sequences, 10% to 13% occurring once. This receptor was obtained from a man aged 50 to 60 in good health. The material sequenced was memory T cells sorted from blood.

The CDR3 region is CASSLPGQAVGDIQYF. The CDR3 region has the DNA TGTGCCAGCAGTTTACCCGGACAGGCCGTGGGGGACATTCAGTACTTC. The chain joins TRBV28 to TRBJ2-4; TRBD1 matches at 7 bases. CDR1 and CDR2 from the germline V gene are MDHEN and SYDVKM. Losses at the gene ends were 2 bases for V and 8 bases for J; bases not matched to a gene: 12. The CDR3 sequence is 16 residues long.